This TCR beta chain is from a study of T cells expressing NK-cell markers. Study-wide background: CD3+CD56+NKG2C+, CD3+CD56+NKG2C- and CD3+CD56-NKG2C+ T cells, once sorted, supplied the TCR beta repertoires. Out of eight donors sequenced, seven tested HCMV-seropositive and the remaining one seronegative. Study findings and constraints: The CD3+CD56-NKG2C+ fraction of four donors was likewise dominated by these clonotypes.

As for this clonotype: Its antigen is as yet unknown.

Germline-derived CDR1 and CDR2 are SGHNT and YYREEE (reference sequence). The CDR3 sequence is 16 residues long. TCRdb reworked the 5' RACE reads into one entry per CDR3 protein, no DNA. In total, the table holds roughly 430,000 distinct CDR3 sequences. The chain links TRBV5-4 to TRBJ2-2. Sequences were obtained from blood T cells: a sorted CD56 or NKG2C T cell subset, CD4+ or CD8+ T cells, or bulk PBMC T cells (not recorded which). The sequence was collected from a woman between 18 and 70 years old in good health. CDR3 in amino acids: CASSFVETANTGELFF.